The entry below gives a single T cell receptor beta chain sequence along with its context. This CDR3 comprises 16 residues. With 2 bases removed from V and 4 bases from J, the gap between germline ends came to 15 bases. Per germline, CDR1 SGDLS and CDR2 YYNGEE. It was with a sample-barcoded 5' primer and a J-beta primer mix that a second PCR of roughly 6 to 11 cycles was run. TCRdb recomputed calls from the 5' RACE reads with MiXCR, one row per CDR3 protein. The sample shows 1.5 million to 1.9 million distinct CDR3 sequences, about 45% of them seen only once. The data belong to a study of blood T cells in healthy people across ages.

Sequencing was done on a sample of blood. This receptor was obtained from a young woman in good health. V gene TRBV9 combines with J gene TRBJ2-2; D is perhaps TRBD2 (6 bases). This CDR3 reads CASSVSGGAGTGELFF. CDR3 DNA: TGTGCCAGCAGCGTCAGCGGAGGGGCTGGCACCGGGGAGCTGTTTTTT.